The present TCR beta chain was sequenced within a study of post-analysis software for immune sequencing data. Across the study: Clinical courses comprised relapsing-remitting, secondary progressive and progressive-relapsing multiple sclerosis. General study findings and limits: Controls' normalized Chao1 diversity significantly exceeded that of multiple sclerosis patients. Roughly 5 TRBV segments (TRBV5-6, TRBV5-1 and TRBV20-1 among them) occurred more frequently in patients than in controls.

Included in the TCR beta cDNA libraries were unique molecular identifiers. TCRdb processed the PCR reads anew with MiXCR; each CDR3 protein has one entry. Among about 540,000 distinct CDR3 sequences listed, 30% to 40% were seen once. Germline lookup yields CDR1 SQVTM and CDR2 ANQGSEA. The CDR3 is 15 amino acids. V shed 4 bases and J shed 0 bases, with 10 bases lying between them. Many counts were recorded for this clonotype. The antigen is unknown. The sample consisted of blood. The source of this sequence is a girl younger than 18 with multiple sclerosis. This rearrangement joins TRBV29-1 to TRBJ2-6; D not resolved. CDR3 residues: CSVGARISGANVLTF. CDR3 nucleotides: TGCAGCGTTGGGGCGCGGATCTCTGGGGCCAACGTCCTGACTTTC. Full variable domain (missing parts from reference TRBV29-1 and TRBJ2-6): SAVISQKPSRDICQRGTSLTIQCQVDSQVTMMFWYRQQPGQSLTLIATANQGSEATYESGFVIDKFPISRPNLTFSTLTVSNMSPEDSSIYLCSVGARISGANVLTFGAGSRLTVL.